These 32 T cell receptor beta chains originate from one sample sequenced in a study of blood T cell repertoires in COVID-19. The repertoire was sequenced with immunoSEQ multiplex PCR; TCRdb's copy has only in-frame clones and lacks some. Among over 250,000 clones listed, 75% to 95% were seen once. What was sequenced was peripheral blood. These receptors all come from a person under 30 with COVID-19, enrolled during active disease.

This clone has a handful of counts. The gene calls are TRBV9 and TRBJ1-2; 8 bases agree with TRBD1. Germline CDR1 and CDR2: SGDLS and YYNGEE. The CDR3 has 15 amino acids. J gave up 8 bases and V 4 bases, and 13 bases lay outside the gene matches. The CDR3, as DNA: TGTGCCAGCAGCCAATGGGGGGCAGGGGGCGAAGGCTACACCTTC. Its protein product is CASSQWGAGGEGYTF.

This clone was seen more than once but under ten times. This chain connects TRBV2 to TRBJ1-2, with a tentative D call TRBD1 (5 bases). CDR1 SNHLY and CDR2 FYNNEI come from the germline V gene. V was pared by 2 bases and J by 6 bases, with 13 bases between. There are 14 residues in the CDR3. The DNA of the CDR3 is TGTGCCAGCAGTGAATCAGGGCCTTGGGATGGCTACACCTTC. It encodes CASSESGPWDGYTF.

The gene calls are TRBV4-1 and TRBJ1-3; the match to TRBD1 covers 7 bases. With V trimmed by 3 bases and J by 3 bases, 5 bases remained unmatched. Germline lookup yields CDR1 MGHRA and CDR2 YSYEKL. This CDR3 region has 15 residues. DNA for the CDR3: TGCGCCAGCAGCCATGGCGACAGGGATGGAAACACCATATATTTT. This codes for CASSHGDRDGNTIYF.

This clone is a singleton in its sample. The chain couples TRBV30 to TRBJ1-4; TRBD1 agrees at 8 bases. The germline gives CDR1 GTSNPN, CDR2 SVGIG (reference sequence). This CDR3 is 16 amino acids long. Trimming removed 3 bases from V and 7 bases from J; junction bases left unmatched: 13. Here the CDR3 DNA reads TGTGCCTGGAGCCCCGGAGGTCGGACAGGGCCTGAAAAACTGTTTTTT. It is translated as CAWSPGGRTGPEKLFF. The variable domain in full, completed from reference TRBV30 and TRBJ1-4, reads SQTIHQWPATLVQPVGSPLSLECTVEGTSNPNLYWYRQAAGRGLQLLFYSVGIGQISSEVPQNLSASRPQDRQFILSSKKLLLSDSGFYLCAWSPGGRTGPEKLFFGSGTQLSVL.

V gene TRBV7-8 combines with J gene TRBJ2-7; no definite D call. Per germline, CDR1 SGHVS and CDR2 FQNEAQ. V lost 3 bases and J 3 bases, leaving 9 bases between the germline ends. The CDR3 extends over 13 amino acids. The CDR3 DNA is TGTGCCAGCAGCTTCTGGGCAAACTACGAGCAGTACTTC. The encoded protein is CASSFWANYEQYF.

The chain joins TRBV10-2 to TRBJ2-7; 7 nucleotides line up with TRBD1. Germline V gene sequence: CDR1 WSHSY, CDR2 SAAADI. The CDR3 sequence is 12 residues long. J was trimmed by 4 bases and V by 9 bases; bases with no gene match: 6. The CDR3 region is CASNQGVYEQYF. CDR3 bases: TGCGCCAGTAACCAGGGGGTTTACGAGCAGTACTTC.

This chain links TRBV7-8 with TRBJ2-5; D possibly corresponds to TRBD1 (6 bases). This CDR3 region has 17 residues. With 6 bases removed from V and 5 bases from J, the gap between germline ends came to 25 bases. The germline gives CDR1 SGHVS, CDR2 FQNEAQ. In DNA, the CDR3 is TGTGCCAGCAGTTACCAAGTCCGGGACACCTCCCATGAGACCCAGTACTTC. Amino acid sequence: CASSYQVRDTSHETQYF.

The chain is built from TRBV6-2 or TRBV6-3 and TRBJ2-2, with 8 bases matching TRBD2. CDR3 length equals 17 residues. Germline-derived CDR1 and CDR2 are MNHEY and SVGEGT. The junction had 14 bases not matched to a gene; V was cut back by 6 bases and J by 5 bases. The CDR3 DNA is TGTGCCAGCAGCCCCCTATACCTTAGCGGGGTAACCGGGGAGCTGTTTTTT. Amino acid sequence: CASSPLYLSGVTGELFF.

The J gene is TRBJ1-4, the V gene TRBV6-2 or TRBV6-3; no clear D gene. The CDR3 is made up of 15 amino acids. The V end was cut by 5 bases, the J end by 3 bases, with 13 bases between. Germline CDR1 reads MNHEY; CDR2 reads SVGEGT. DNA for the CDR3: TGTGCCAGCAGTGTCCTTCAGGTGGCTAATGAAAAACTGTTTTTT. Its protein is CASSVLQVANEKLFF.

Written as DNA, the CDR3 is TGTGCCAGCAGTGACGGACTAGCGGGAAACACAGATACGCAGTATTTT. This translates into CASSDGLAGNTDTQYF. This chain uses TRBV6-2 or TRBV6-3 with TRBJ2-3; 12 bases are shared with TRBD2. The CDR3 loop spans 16 amino acids. Trimming took 5 bases from V and 2 from J; bases not matched to a gene: 5. From germline, CDR1 is MNHEY and CDR2 SVGEGT.

This chain connects TRBV6-5 to TRBJ2-3; D gene unclear. Trimming shortened V by 2 bases and J by 5 bases, and 8 bases separated the two germline ends. The germline CDR1 and CDR2 sequences are MNHEY and SVGAGI. The CDR3 length is 13 residues. For the CDR3, the DNA is TGTGCCAGCAGTTACAAGCTCGGAGATACGCAGTATTTT. Encoded protein: CASSYKLGDTQYF.

V gene TRBV20-1 combines with J gene TRBJ1-1; D perhaps matches TRBD1 (6 bases). The CDR3 runs 14 residues. The germline V gene encodes CDR1 DFQATT and CDR2 SNEGSKA (reference sequence). Trimming pared 3 bases from V and 3 bases from J, leaving 14 bases between. The CDR3 nucleotides are TGCAGTGCTAGTGAAGGCAGGGGATACACTGAAGCTTTCTTT. Translating gives CSASEGRGYTEAFF.

The genes are TRBV9 and TRBJ2-1, with TRBD2 matching over 8 bases. Looked up from germline, CDR1 is SGDLS and CDR2 is YYNGEE. The CDR3 totals 14 residues. V lost 0 bases and J lost 6; bases outside the gene matches: 2. CDR3 DNA sequence: TGTGCCAGCAGCGTAGGCGGGACTAGCAATGAGCAGTTCTTC. Translation gives CASSVGGTSNEQFF. Full variable domain (missing parts from reference TRBV9 and TRBJ2-1): DSGVTQTPKHLITATGQRVTLRCSPRSGDLSVYWYQQSLDQGLQFLIQYYNGEERAKGNILERFSAQQFPDLHSELNLSSLELGDSALYFCASSVGGTSNEQFFGPGTRLTVL.

The V and J genes are TRBV6-4 and TRBJ2-3, with D tentatively TRBD2 (6 bases). Germline V gene data show CDR1 as MRHNA and CDR2 as SNTAGT. This CDR3 has 15 amino acids. Trimming took 2 bases from V and 4 from J, leaving 13 bases between them. CDR3 loop: CASSDRSGEADTQYF. The CDR3, as DNA: TGTGCCAGCAGTGACAGGTCGGGAGAGGCAGATACGCAGTATTTT.

V gene TRBV27 combines with J gene TRBJ2-1; 12 nucleotides line up with TRBD2. CDR1 and CDR2 (germline): MNHEY, SMNVEV (reference sequence). J lost 8 bases, V lost 7 bases, and 12 bases had no gene match. The length of the CDR3 is 16 residues. CDR3 DNA: TGTGCCAGCACCAGGACTAGCGGGGCCCTACAGGATGAGCAGTTCTTC. This codes for CASTRTSGALQDEQFF.

The rearrangement links TRBV6-5 to TRBJ2-1; D is perhaps TRBD1 (6 bases). V was trimmed by 4 bases and J by 9 bases, leaving 10 bases between them. This CDR3 comprises 12 residues. Germline-derived CDR1 and CDR2 are MNHEY and SVGAGI. DNA for the CDR3: TGTGCCAGCAGTTTTGGGGGCCCTGAGCAGTTCTTC. Translating it yields CASSFGGPEQFF.

CDR3 coding DNA: TGTGCCAGCAGCCACAGTACGGCTAGCGCCCTCTTTAACTACAATGAGCAGTTCTTC. Protein: CASSHSTASALFNYNEQFF. This rearrangement joins TRBV3-1 (or the pseudogene TRBV3-2) to TRBJ2-1; possible D gene TRBD2, 6 bases. Looked up from germline, CDR1 is LGHDT and CDR2 is YNNKEL (reference sequence). The CDR3 extends over 19 amino acids. V lost 3 bases to trimming and J lost 3 bases, with 24 bases between them.

The CDR3 spells CASSFTGGVDGYTF. Written as DNA, the CDR3 is TGTGCCAGCAGCTTTACAGGGGGCGTAGATGGCTACACCTTC. J is TRBJ1-2 and V is TRBV7-2; TRBD1 matches 9 bases. Per germline, CDR1 SGHTA and CDR2 FQGNSA. The CDR3 is 14 amino acids. Trimming at V came to 3 bases and at J to 6 bases, leaving 5 bases not matched to a gene.

This clone has a single count. The chain uses TRBV6-6 and TRBJ2-1; 9 nucleotides line up with TRBD1. Trimming cost V 4 bases and J 7 bases; bases outside gene matches: 8. CDR3 length: 15 amino acids. The germline CDR1 and CDR2 sequences are MNHNY and SVGAGI (reference sequence). The CDR3 DNA is TGTGCCAGCAGTTCCGGGACAGGGAAGGCAAATGAGCAGTTCTTC. It encodes CASSSGTGKANEQFF.

The chain has TRBV4-1 and TRBJ1-5, with 8 nucleotides matching TRBD1. V trimming: 4 bases; J trimming: 6 bases; junction bases outside the gene matches: 11. CDR3 length: 16 amino acids. Germline-derived CDR1 and CDR2 are MGHRA and YSYEKL. The CDR3 reads CASSPYGTGGSQPQHF. The CDR3 DNA is TGCGCCAGCAGCCCGTACGGGACAGGAGGGTCTCAGCCCCAGCATTTT.

The chain links TRBV28 to TRBJ2-7; 7 positions agree with TRBD2. V shed 7 bases and J 2 bases; nucleotides not matched to a gene: 20. Per germline, CDR1 MDHEN and CDR2 SYDVKM. The CDR3 has 18 amino acids. CDR3 in amino acids: CASTLDSRAGTTPYEQYF. Here the CDR3 DNA reads TGTGCCAGCACCCTCGACTCGAGGGCAGGGACTACTCCCTACGAGCAGTACTTC.

The chain employs TRBV4-1 and TRBJ1-4; D might be TRBD1 (5 bases). The germline gives CDR1 MGHRA, CDR2 YSYEKL. The CDR3 contains 20 residues. The V end lost 4 bases, the J end lost 0 bases, and 24 bases lay between the germline ends. The CDR3 spells CASSLFAVEGPGATNEKLFF. The CDR3 DNA follows: TGCGCCAGCAGCCTTTTCGCGGTGGAGGGACCGGGGGCAACTAATGAAAAACTGTTTTTT.

The chain's CDR3 is CASSFGQGFANEKLFF. The CDR3 nucleotides are TGTGCCAGCAGTTTCGGACAGGGGTTTGCTAATGAAAAACTGTTTTTT. The chain employs TRBV6-5 and TRBJ1-4, with TRBD1 matching 9 bases. The CDR3 sequence is 16 residues long. V gave up 4 bases and J gave up 3 bases; unmatched junction bases: 6. The germline V gene encodes CDR1 MNHEY and CDR2 SVGAGI.

The J gene is TRBJ2-2, the V gene TRBV28, with D perhaps TRBD2 (5 bases). The V end was cut by 2 bases, the J end by 4 bases, with 8 bases between. Germline lookup yields CDR1 MDHEN and CDR2 SYDVKM. The CDR3 spans 14 residues. The CDR3 here is CASSLRGATGELFF. For the CDR3, the DNA is TGTGCCAGCAGTTTACGGGGAGCCACCGGGGAGCTGTTTTTT.

The CDR3 DNA follows: TGTGCCAGTAGTTACGACAGCAACACTGAAGCTTTCTTT. Translated: CASSYDSNTEAFF. The V gene is TRBV19, the J gene TRBJ1-1, with D possibly being TRBD1 (5 bases). Germline values: CDR1 LNHDA, CDR2 SQIVND (reference sequence). The CDR3 is 13 residues long. The V gene lost 5 bases and the J gene lost 2 bases, with 9 bases spanning the gap.

This clone was counted a few times. This sequence joins TRBV21-1 and TRBJ1-1; the tabulated D call, TRBD1, remains unverified against the DNA. TRBV21-1 corresponds to a pseudogene. The CDR3 is made up of 17 amino acids. The CDR3 loop reads CASSKRVTGARNIEAFF. The CDR3 region has the DNA TGTGCCAGCAGCAAACGGGTGACAGGGGCGCGAAATATTGAAGCTTTCTTT.

This clone was observed once. The V and J genes are TRBV6-5 and TRBJ1-1; possibly TRBD1 for D (6 bases). There are 15 residues in the CDR3. The V end was cut by 3 bases, the J end by 1 base, with 12 bases between. Germline V gene data show CDR1 as MNHEY and CDR2 as SVGAGI. CDR3 amino acids: CASSYRGAKNTEAFF. The CDR3 DNA is TGTGCCAGCAGTTATCGGGGGGCCAAGAACACTGAAGCTTTCTTT.

The V and J genes are TRBV13 and TRBJ2-1, with 11 nucleotides matching TRBD2. V was pared by 4 bases and J by 8 bases, with 4 bases of the junction left unmatched. The CDR3 length is 14 residues. Germline V gene sequence: CDR1 PRHDT, CDR2 FYEKMQ (reference sequence). As DNA, the CDR3 is TGTGCCAGCAGCTCGGGACTAGCGGCCGATGAGCAGTTCTTC. It specifies CASSSGLAADEQFF.

The chain recombines TRBV5-1 with TRBJ1-1; a weak D match, TRBD1 (5 bases). There are 14 residues in the CDR3. Trimming pared 3 bases from V and 1 base from J, leaving 10 bases between. Germline CDR1 reads SGHRS; CDR2 reads YFSETQ. In DNA, the CDR3 is TGCGCCAGCAGCTGGTGGGGGGAGAACACTGAAGCTTTCTTT. Its translation is CASSWWGENTEAFF.

The chain joins TRBV4-2 to TRBJ2-2; 10 bases are shared with TRBD2. The CDR3 covers 20 residues. Germline CDR1 is LGHNA and CDR2 is YNFKEQ. V lost 0 bases and J lost 0; bases outside the gene matches: 10. The CDR3 sequence: CASSQERLAGAIANTGELFF. The CDR3 bases are TGTGCCAGCAGCCAAGAGAGACTAGCGGGCGCTATCGCGAACACCGGGGAGCTGTTTTTT.

This sequence joins TRBV11-2 and TRBJ2-7; the D gene is possibly TRBD1 (6 bases). This CDR3 is 14 amino acids long. Trimming shortened V by 5 bases and J by 2 bases, and 13 bases separated the two germline ends. Looked up from germline, CDR1 is SGHAT and CDR2 is FQNNGV. For the CDR3, the DNA is TGTGCCAGCAGCGTTTCACAGGGTACCTACGAGCAGTACTTC. The encoded protein is CASSVSQGTYEQYF.

The chain employs TRBV28 and TRBJ1-1; D is uncertain. There are 13 residues in the CDR3. Germline-derived CDR1 and CDR2 are MDHEN and SYDVKM. The V gene lost 2 bases and the J gene lost 1 base, with 5 bases spanning the gap. The CDR3 DNA reads TGTGCCAGCAGTTTAGAGTGGAACACTGAAGCTTTCTTT. As protein: CASSLEWNTEAFF.